This T cell receptor beta chain derives from a study of blood T cell repertoires in COVID-19. In the study overall: The United States, Italy and Spain supplied acute and convalescent COVID-19 samples. The cDNA or gDNA used as material had been derived from T cells, B-cell-depleted T cells, or PBMCs.

Germline lookup yields CDR1 LNHDA and CDR2 SQIVND (reference sequence). This CDR3 has 13 amino acids. V shed 4 bases, J shed 3 bases, and the junction held 3 bases outside the gene matches. In the study's own analysis: By means of reference gene primer amplification, nucleated cell counts were estimated. Clones were sequenced by immunoSEQ multiplex PCR, and TCRdb holds only the in-frame ones, with some missing. The DNA gave D and trimming, while V, J and clone size come from that table. The data hold about 59,000 clones, with 65% to 80% observed a single time. V usage is TRBV19 and J usage is TRBJ2-7; 7 bases are a match to TRBD2. The specimen was peripheral blood. This sequence originates from a human donor in a cohort sampled during active COVID-19. The CDR3 loop reads CASSRTRVYEQYF. The CDR3 DNA reads TGTGCCAGTAGTAGGACTAGAGTCTACGAGCAGTACTTC.